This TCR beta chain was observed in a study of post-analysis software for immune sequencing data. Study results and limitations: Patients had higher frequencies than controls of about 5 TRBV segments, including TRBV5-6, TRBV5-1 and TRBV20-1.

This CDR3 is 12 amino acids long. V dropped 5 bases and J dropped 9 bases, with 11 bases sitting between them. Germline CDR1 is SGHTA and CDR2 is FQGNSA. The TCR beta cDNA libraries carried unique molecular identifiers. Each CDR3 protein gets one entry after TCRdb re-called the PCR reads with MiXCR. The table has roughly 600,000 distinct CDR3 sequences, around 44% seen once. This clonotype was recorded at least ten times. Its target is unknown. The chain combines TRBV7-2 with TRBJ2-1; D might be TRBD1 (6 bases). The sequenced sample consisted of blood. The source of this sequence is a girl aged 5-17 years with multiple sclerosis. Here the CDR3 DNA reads TGTGCCAGCAGCCACAGGGTCGGTGAGCAGTTCTTC. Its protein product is CASSHRVGEQFF. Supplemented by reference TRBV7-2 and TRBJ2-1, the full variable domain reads GAGVSQSPSNKVTEKGKDVELRCDPISGHTALYWYRQSLGQGLEFLIYFQGNSAPDKSGLPSDRFSAERTGGSVSTLTIQRTQQEDSAVYLCASSHRVGEQFFGPGTRLTVL.